This T cell receptor beta chain appears in the sequencing data of a study of T cell changes during pregnancy in multiple sclerosis. This CDR3 has 14 amino acids. Trimming took off 6 bases at V and 4 bases at J, with 16 bases between the two ends. Germline loops: CDR1 GTSNPN, CDR2 SVGIG (reference sequence). Method: immunoSEQ multiplex PCR; TCRdb's copy keeps in-frame clones and lacks some. The sample yields about 42,000 clones, 80% to 85% seen once. This rearrangement joins TRBV30 to TRBJ1-3; possible D gene TRBD1, 5 bases. Specimen: CD4+ T cells from peripheral blood mononuclear cells, collected before pregnancy. The receptor's source is a female donor with multiple sclerosis, enrolled in a pregnancy study. The CDR3 here is CACPWQGGGNTIYF. The DNA of the CDR3 is TGTGCCTGCCCCTGGCAGGGCGGAGGAAACACCATATATTTT.